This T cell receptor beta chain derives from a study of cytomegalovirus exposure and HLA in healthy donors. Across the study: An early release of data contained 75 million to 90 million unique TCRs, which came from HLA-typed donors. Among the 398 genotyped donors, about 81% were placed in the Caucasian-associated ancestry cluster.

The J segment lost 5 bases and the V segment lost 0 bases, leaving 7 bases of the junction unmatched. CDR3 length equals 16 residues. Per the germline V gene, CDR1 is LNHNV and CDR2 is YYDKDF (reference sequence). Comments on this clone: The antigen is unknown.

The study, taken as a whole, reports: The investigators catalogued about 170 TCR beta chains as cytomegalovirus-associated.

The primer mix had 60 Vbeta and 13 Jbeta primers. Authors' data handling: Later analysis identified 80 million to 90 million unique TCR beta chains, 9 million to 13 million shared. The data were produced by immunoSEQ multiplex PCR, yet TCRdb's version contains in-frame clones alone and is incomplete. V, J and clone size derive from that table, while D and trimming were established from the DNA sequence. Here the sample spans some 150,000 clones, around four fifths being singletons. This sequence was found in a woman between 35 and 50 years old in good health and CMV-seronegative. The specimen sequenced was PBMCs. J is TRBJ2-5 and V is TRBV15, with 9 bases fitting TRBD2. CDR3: CATSRDGSRGGETQYF. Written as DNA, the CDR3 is TGTGCCACCAGCAGAGATGGTTCGCGGGGGGGGGAGACCCAGTACTTC.